A selection of T cell receptor beta chains follows, all from one sample in a study of blood T cell repertoires in COVID-19. The protocol was immunoSEQ multiplex PCR, while the TCRdb copy is restricted to in-frame clones and leaves out a portion. The sample holds just under 90,000 clones; 90% are singletons and the top ten take 1.5% to 2%. Specimen: peripheral blood. Receptor source: a man aged 55 to 70 with acute or convalescent COVID-19. The CDR3 runs from the conserved cysteine through the conserved F or W. D genes are given only for firm matches. The size field is filled for only some rows; it gives once, few, many or a size class.

clone size: .; CDR3 length: 15; J gene: TRBJ1-6; V gene: TRBV5-1; D gene: .; CDR3 DNA: TGCGCCAGCAGCCCGGGACACGACATGAGTTCACCCCTCCACTTT; CDR3 protein: CASSPGHDMSSPLHF
clone size: .; CDR3 length: 13; J gene: TRBJ1-1; V gene: TRBV11-3; D gene: TRBD1; CDR3 DNA: TGTGCCAGCAGCTTAGATCCGACAGGGCTGGCTTTCTTT; CDR3 protein: CASSLDPTGLAFF
clone size: .; CDR3 length: 14; J gene: TRBJ2-1; V gene: TRBV24-1; D gene: TRBD2; CDR3 DNA: TGTGCCACCAGTGTGGGAGCGGGAGCGGGTGAGCAGTTCTTC; CDR3 protein: CATSVGAGAGEQFF
clone size: once; CDR3 length: 14; J gene: TRBJ1-2; V gene: TRBV30; D gene: .; CDR3 DNA: TGTGCCTGGAGTGTAGCGCAGGGGTCGGGAGGCTACACCTTC; CDR3 protein: CAWSVAQGSGGYTF
clone size: once; CDR3 length: 12; J gene: TRBJ2-7; V gene: TRBV7-2; D gene: .; CDR3 DNA: TGTGCCAGCAGCTTAGCTCAGGGAAAGCAGTACTTC; CDR3 protein: CASSLAQGKQYF
clone size: .; CDR3 length: 14; J gene: TRBJ1-5; V gene: TRBV6-5; D gene: .; CDR3 DNA: TGTGCCAGCAGCCAGGGGATTTCCAATCAGCCCCAGCATTTT; CDR3 protein: CASSQGISNQPQHF
clone size: few; CDR3 length: 15; J gene: TRBJ2-1; V gene: TRBV7-3; D gene: .; CDR3 DNA: TGTGCCAGCAGCTTAACCAGCGCGTCCTACAATGAGCAGTTCTTC; CDR3 protein: CASSLTSASYNEQFF
clone size: .; CDR3 length: 14; J gene: TRBJ2-5; V gene: TRBV19; D gene: TRBD1; CDR3 DNA: TGTGCCAGTAGTCCGGGGACAGAACAAGAGACCCAGTACTTC; CDR3 protein: CASSPGTEQETQYF
clone size: .; CDR3 length: 14; J gene: TRBJ2-7; V gene: TRBV19; D gene: .; CDR3 DNA: TGTGCCAGTAATACCGGGACATTCTCCTACGAGCAGTACTTC; CDR3 protein: CASNTGTFSYEQYF
clone size: once; CDR3 length: 13; J gene: TRBJ2-3; V gene: TRBV6-6; D gene: .; CDR3 DNA: TGTGCCAGCACGACAGGATACACAGATACGCAGTATTTT; CDR3 protein: CASTTGYTDTQYF
clone size: .; CDR3 length: 16; J gene: TRBJ2-3; V gene: TRBV28; D gene: TRBD2; CDR3 DNA: TGTGCCAGCAGTCCCCCTAGCGGGGGAGCGGGAGATACGCAGTATTTT; CDR3 protein: CASSPPSGGAGDTQYF
clone size: .; CDR3 length: 17; J gene: TRBJ2-2; V gene: TRBV10-3; D gene: TRBD2; CDR3 DNA: TGTGCCATCAGTGATGCAACTAGCGGGAGGACCACCGGGGAGCTGTTTTTT; CDR3 protein: CAISDATSGRTTGELFF
clone size: .; CDR3 length: 14; J gene: TRBJ1-2; V gene: TRBV9; D gene: TRBD1; CDR3 DNA: TGTGCCAGCAGCGCAGGGACAGCTAACTATGGCTACACCTTC; CDR3 protein: CASSAGTANYGYTF
clone size: .; CDR3 length: 13; J gene: TRBJ2-5; V gene: TRBV6-6; D gene: TRBD1; CDR3 DNA: TGTGCCAGCAGGGGACAGGGGCAAGAGACCCAGTACTTC; CDR3 protein: CASRGQGQETQYF
clone size: .; CDR3 length: 15; J gene: TRBJ2-7; V gene: TRBV5-5; D gene: .; CDR3 DNA: TGTGCCAGCAGCTTAGGTGGGGCAGTCTCCTACGAGCAGTACTTC; CDR3 protein: CASSLGGAVSYEQYF
clone size: .; CDR3 length: 13; J gene: TRBJ2-2; V gene: TRBV4-2; D gene: .; CDR3 DNA: TGTGCCAGCAGCCCCACTTTCACCGGGGAGCTGTTTTTT; CDR3 protein: CASSPTFTGELFF